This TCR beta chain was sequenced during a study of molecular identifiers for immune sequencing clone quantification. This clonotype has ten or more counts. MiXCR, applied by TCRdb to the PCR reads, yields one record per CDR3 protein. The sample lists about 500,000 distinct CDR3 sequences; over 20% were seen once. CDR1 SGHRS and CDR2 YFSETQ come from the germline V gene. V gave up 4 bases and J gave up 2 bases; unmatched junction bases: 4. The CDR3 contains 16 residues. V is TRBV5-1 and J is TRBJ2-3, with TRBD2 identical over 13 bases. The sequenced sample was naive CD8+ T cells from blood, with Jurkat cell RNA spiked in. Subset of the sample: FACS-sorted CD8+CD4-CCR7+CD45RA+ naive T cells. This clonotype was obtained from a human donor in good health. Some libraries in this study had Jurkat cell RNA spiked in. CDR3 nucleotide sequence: TGCGCCAGCAGCATGACTAGCGGGGGGACCACAGATACGCAGTATTTT. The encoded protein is CASSMTSGGTTDTQYF. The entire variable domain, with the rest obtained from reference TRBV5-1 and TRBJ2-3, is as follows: KAGVTQTPRYLIKTRGQQVTLSCSPISGHRSVSWYQQTPGQGLQFLFEYFSETQRNKGNFPGRFSGRQFSNSRSEMNVSTLELGDSALYLCASSMTSGGTTDTQYFGPGTRLTVL.